A selection of T cell receptor beta chains follows, all from one sample in a study of Graves' ophthalmopathy and Graves' hyperthyroidism. MiXCR, applied by TCRdb to the multiplex PCR reads, yields one record per CDR3 protein. Here the sample spans 300,000 to 350,000 distinct CDR3 sequences, 15% to 20% being singletons. The sequencing input was peripheral blood. The source is an adult man with Graves' ophthalmopathy. Both conserved end residues are part of each CDR3. Fields, in order: V gene, J gene, clone size, D gene, CDR3 protein, CDR3 DNA. A D gene is named only where the DNA matches it firmly. Rows may omit the clone size; those that give it use once, few, many or a size class.

V gene: TRBV6-1; J gene: TRBJ1-2; clone size: .; D gene: .; CDR3 protein: CASSGQVATTNYGYNF; CDR3 DNA: TGTGCCAGCAGTGGACAGGTCGCAACCACTAACTATGGCTACAACTTC
V gene: TRBV20-1; J gene: TRBJ2-5; clone size: many; D gene: TRBD2; CDR3 protein: CSAKEGLAGTAQYF; CDR3 DNA: TGCAGTGCTAAAGAAGGACTAGCGGGAACGGCACAGTACTTC
V gene: TRBV19; J gene: TRBJ2-5; clone size: many; D gene: TRBD2; CDR3 protein: CATEARYSGYQETQYF; CDR3 DNA: TGTGCCACCGAGGCCCGGTATAGCGGGTACCAAGAGACCCAGTACTTC
V gene: TRBV2; J gene: TRBJ1-2; clone size: many; D gene: .; CDR3 protein: CASSESGHDYGYTF; CDR3 DNA: TGTGCCAGCAGTGAATCTGGTCACGACTATGGCTACACCTTC
V gene: TRBV12-3/TRBV12-4; J gene: TRBJ1-2; clone size: .; D gene: .; CDR3 protein: CASSIGVIYGYNF; CDR3 DNA: TGTGCCAGCAGTATAGGGGTTATCTATGGCTACAACTTC
V gene: TRBV19; J gene: TRBJ2-5; clone size: many; D gene: .; CDR3 protein: CASSIGGQDPWETQYF; CDR3 DNA: TGTGCCAGTAGTATTGGGGGCCAGGACCCCTGGGAGACCCAGTACTTC
V gene: TRBV20-1; J gene: TRBJ2-5; clone size: many; D gene: .; CDR3 protein: CSGQLVETQYF; CDR3 DNA: TGCAGTGGCCAGTTAGTGGAAACCCAGTACTTC
V gene: TRBV10-3; J gene: TRBJ2-7; clone size: many; D gene: .; CDR3 protein: CAIRAGASHEQYF; CDR3 DNA: TGTGCCATCAGGGCGGGGGCCTCCCACGAGCAGTACTTC
V gene: TRBV6-1; J gene: TRBJ2-7; clone size: .; D gene: .; CDR3 protein: CASSEASEGEQYF; CDR3 DNA: TGTGCCAGCAGTGAAGCATCGGAGGGCGAGCAGTACTTC
V gene: TRBV19; J gene: TRBJ1-2; clone size: many; D gene: TRBD1; CDR3 protein: CASLTGAGYGYTF; CDR3 DNA: TGTGCCAGTTTGACAGGGGCCGGATATGGCTACACCTTC
V gene: TRBV20-1; J gene: TRBJ2-5; clone size: .; D gene: .; CDR3 protein: CSAKGASQETQYF; CDR3 DNA: TGCAGTGCCAAAGGGGCTAGCCAAGAGACCCAGTACTTC
V gene: TRBV4-1; J gene: TRBJ1-1; clone size: many; D gene: .; CDR3 protein: CASSLYETSMNTEAFF; CDR3 DNA: TGCGCCAGCAGCCTCTACGAGACCAGCATGAACACTGAAGCTTTCTTT
V gene: TRBV2; J gene: TRBJ1-3; clone size: .; D gene: .; CDR3 protein: CASSENRVTAGNTIYF; CDR3 DNA: TGTGCCAGCAGTGAGAACAGGGTGACGGCTGGAAACACCATATATTTT
V gene: TRBV30; J gene: TRBJ2-5; clone size: many; D gene: .; CDR3 protein: CAWNLQGETQYF; CDR3 DNA: TGTGCCTGGAATCTCCAAGGGGAGACCCAGTACTTC
V gene: TRBV24-1; J gene: TRBJ2-2; clone size: many; D gene: .; CDR3 protein: CATSGYRDTGELFF; CDR3 DNA: TGTGCCACCAGTGGTTACAGGGACACCGGGGAGCTGTTTTTT
V gene: TRBV7-2; J gene: TRBJ1-5; clone size: many; D gene: TRBD1; CDR3 protein: CASSLADRGVRQPQHF; CDR3 DNA: TGTGCCAGCAGCTTAGCGGACAGGGGGGTTAGGCAGCCCCAGCATTTT
V gene: TRBV5-1; J gene: TRBJ1-1; clone size: many; D gene: .; CDR3 protein: CASSRARGVNTEAFF; CDR3 DNA: TGCGCCAGCAGCCGAGCCCGCGGGGTGAACACTGAAGCTTTCTTT
V gene: TRBV7-8; J gene: TRBJ1-1; clone size: many; D gene: .; CDR3 protein: CASSLSYTEERNTEAFF; CDR3 DNA: TGTGCCAGCAGCTTAAGTTATACGGAGGAACGGAACACTGAAGCTTTCTTT
V gene: TRBV7-9; J gene: TRBJ2-7; clone size: many; D gene: .; CDR3 protein: CASSFPDGYEQYF; CDR3 DNA: TGTGCCAGCAGCTTCCCAGATGGCTACGAGCAGTACTTC
V gene: TRBV5-5; J gene: TRBJ1-3; clone size: many; D gene: .; CDR3 protein: CASTRGLSSGNTIYF; CDR3 DNA: TGTGCCAGCACCCGGGGCCTGAGCTCTGGAAACACCATATATTTT
V gene: TRBV12-3/TRBV12-4; J gene: TRBJ1-6; clone size: .; D gene: .; CDR3 protein: CASSDTWTSPLHF; CDR3 DNA: TGTGCCAGCAGCGATACCTGGACTTCACCCCTCCACTTT
V gene: TRBV5-1; J gene: TRBJ2-7; clone size: many; D gene: TRBD1; CDR3 protein: CASRDSYSYEQYF; CDR3 DNA: TGCGCCAGCCGGGACAGCTACTCCTACGAGCAGTACTTC
V gene: TRBV20-1; J gene: TRBJ2-5; clone size: many; D gene: TRBD2; CDR3 protein: CSAPRTSGDQGTQYF; CDR3 DNA: TGCAGTGCTCCCCGGACTAGCGGAGATCAAGGGACCCAGTACTTC
V gene: TRBV29-1; J gene: TRBJ1-1; clone size: many; D gene: TRBD1; CDR3 protein: CSVATGLNTEAFF; CDR3 DNA: TGCAGCGTTGCGACAGGGTTGAACACTGAAGCTTTCTTT
V gene: TRBV7-2; J gene: TRBJ2-5; clone size: many; D gene: .; CDR3 protein: CASSLKGWETQYF; CDR3 DNA: TGTGCCAGCAGCTTAAAGGGTTGGGAGACCCAGTACTTC
V gene: TRBV7-9; J gene: TRBJ1-3; clone size: many; D gene: .; CDR3 protein: CASSPYSTSGNTIYF; CDR3 DNA: TGTGCCAGCAGCCCGTACAGTACCTCTGGAAACACCATATATTTT
V gene: TRBV15; J gene: TRBJ2-5; clone size: .; D gene: TRBD2; CDR3 protein: CATSRVAGGPAHETQYF; CDR3 DNA: TGTGCCACCAGCAGAGTAGCGGGAGGGCCGGCGCACGAGACCCAGTACTTC
V gene: TRBV20-1; J gene: TRBJ2-2; clone size: few; D gene: TRBD1; CDR3 protein: CSASPGGYTGELFF; CDR3 DNA: TGCAGTGCTAGCCCAGGGGGCTACACCGGGGAGCTGTTTTTT
V gene: TRBV11-2; J gene: TRBJ2-5; clone size: many; D gene: TRBD2; CDR3 protein: CASSTGLAAETQYF; CDR3 DNA: TGTGCCAGCAGCACGGGACTAGCCGCGGAGACCCAGTACTTC
V gene: TRBV12-3/TRBV12-4; J gene: TRBJ1-1; clone size: many; D gene: TRBD1; CDR3 protein: CASTARGAVNTEAFF; CDR3 DNA: TGTGCCAGCACCGCCAGGGGGGCCGTGAACACTGAAGCTTTCTTT
V gene: TRBV28; J gene: TRBJ1-1; clone size: many; D gene: .; CDR3 protein: CASSSGQRAFF; CDR3 DNA: TGTGCCAGCAGTTCGGGGCAGAGGGCTTTCTTT
V gene: TRBV5-1; J gene: TRBJ2-7; clone size: many; D gene: TRBD1; CDR3 protein: CASSLRDRVSYEQYF; CDR3 DNA: TGCGCCAGCAGCTTGCGGGACAGGGTTTCCTACGAGCAGTACTTC
V gene: TRBV6-1; J gene: TRBJ1-6; clone size: .; D gene: TRBD1; CDR3 protein: CASSLGTGEGSPLHF; CDR3 DNA: TGTGCCAGCAGCCTGGGGACAGGGGAAGGTTCACCCCTCCACTTT
V gene: TRBV19; J gene: TRBJ1-1; clone size: many; D gene: .; CDR3 protein: CASSIGGHSSGTEAFF; CDR3 DNA: TGTGCCAGTAGTATAGGGGGACACTCAAGCGGTACTGAAGCTTTCTTT
V gene: TRBV6-2/TRBV6-3; J gene: TRBJ1-2; clone size: few; D gene: .; CDR3 protein: CASSYSSRGRTGYTF; CDR3 DNA: TGTGCCAGCAGTTACTCCTCAAGGGGCCGGACTGGCTACACCTTC
V gene: TRBV6-5; J gene: TRBJ1-2; clone size: many; D gene: .; CDR3 protein: CASRAGGSGYTF; CDR3 DNA: TGTGCCAGCAGGGCGGGGGGCTCTGGCTACACCTTC
V gene: TRBV7-2; J gene: TRBJ1-5; clone size: many; D gene: .; CDR3 protein: CASSPNGPNNQPQHF; CDR3 DNA: TGTGCCAGCAGCCCAAATGGACCGAACAATCAGCCCCAGCATTTT
V gene: TRBV7-9; J gene: TRBJ1-6; clone size: many; D gene: .; CDR3 protein: CASSFLSRSPLHF; CDR3 DNA: TGTGCCAGCAGCTTCCTTTCGAGGTCACCCCTCCACTTT
V gene: TRBV7-9; J gene: TRBJ2-5; clone size: few; D gene: TRBD1; CDR3 protein: CASGGLWDRGGETQYF; CDR3 DNA: TGCGCCAGCGGCGGACTTTGGGACAGGGGGGGAGAGACCCAGTACTTC
V gene: TRBV5-1; J gene: TRBJ2-7; clone size: many; D gene: TRBD1; CDR3 protein: CASSSGTGRTYEQYF; CDR3 DNA: TGCGCCAGCAGCTCCGGGACAGGGAGAACCTACGAGCAGTACTTC
V gene: TRBV24-1; J gene: TRBJ2-2; clone size: many; D gene: TRBD1; CDR3 protein: CATSQTGGDTGELFF; CDR3 DNA: TGTGCCACCAGCCAAACAGGGGGCGACACCGGGGAGCTGTTTTTT
V gene: TRBV27; J gene: TRBJ1-2; clone size: many; D gene: TRBD1; CDR3 protein: CASRADSGGTKGYTF; CDR3 DNA: TGTGCCAGCAGGGCGGATTCAGGGGGGACTAAGGGCTACACCTTC
V gene: TRBV18; J gene: TRBJ2-7; clone size: few; D gene: .; CDR3 protein: CASSPETSTGYEQYF; CDR3 DNA: TGTGCCAGCTCACCGGAGACCTCGACAGGCTACGAGCAGTACTTC
V gene: TRBV6-1; J gene: TRBJ2-5; clone size: many; D gene: .; CDR3 protein: CASSDLETQYF; CDR3 DNA: TGTGCCAGCTCGGATCTAGAGACCCAGTACTTC
V gene: TRBV6-2/TRBV6-3; J gene: TRBJ2-7; clone size: many; D gene: TRBD2; CDR3 protein: CASSYGVSGRSYEQYF; CDR3 DNA: TGTGCCAGCAGTTACGGGGTTAGCGGGAGGTCCTACGAGCAGTACTTC
V gene: TRBV6-2/TRBV6-3; J gene: TRBJ2-7; clone size: many; D gene: .; CDR3 protein: CASSYSRLGGGRTYEQYF; CDR3 DNA: TGTGCCAGCAGTTACTCTCGTCTCGGCGGTGGCAGAACCTACGAGCAGTACTTC
V gene: TRBV2; J gene: TRBJ2-5; clone size: many; D gene: .; CDR3 protein: CASRRQANQETQYF; CDR3 DNA: TGTGCCAGCAGAAGACAGGCTAACCAAGAGACCCAGTACTTC
V gene: TRBV30; J gene: TRBJ1-5; clone size: many; D gene: TRBD1; CDR3 protein: CAWSVKVWGQGVRQPQHF; CDR3 DNA: TGTGCCTGGAGTGTGAAGGTGTGGGGGCAGGGGGTTCGTCAGCCCCAGCATTTT
V gene: TRBV7-3; J gene: TRBJ1-1; clone size: many; D gene: .; CDR3 protein: CASSLNGANTEAFF; CDR3 DNA: TGTGCCAGCAGCTTAAACGGAGCGAACACTGAAGCTTTCTTT
V gene: TRBV20-1; J gene: TRBJ1-2; clone size: many; D gene: .; CDR3 protein: CSARDPTDGYTF; CDR3 DNA: TGCAGTGCTAGAGACCCGACAGATGGCTACACCTTC